This TCR beta chain was retrieved from a study of immune evolution from preneoplasia to lung adenocarcinoma. Using immunoSEQ multiplex PCR, the repertoire was profiled, and TCRdb retains in-frame clones only, with some absent. The data hold over 6,000 clones, with approximately 80% observed a single time. V lost 1 base and J 9 bases, leaving 19 bases between the germline ends. The CDR3 loop spans 15 amino acids. Germline CDR1 is GTSNPN and CDR2 is SVGIG (reference sequence). The sample was FFPE minimally invasive lung adenocarcinoma tissue. The clonotype originates from a person between 65 and 79 years old with lung adenocarcinoma. The chain couples TRBV30 to TRBJ2-1; either TRBD1 or TRBD2 may fit D (5 bases each). The CDR3 here is CAWSAPGTSQFEQFF. CDR3 nucleotide sequence: TGTGCCTGGAGTGCCCCCGGGACCTCTCAGTTTGAGCAGTTCTTC.